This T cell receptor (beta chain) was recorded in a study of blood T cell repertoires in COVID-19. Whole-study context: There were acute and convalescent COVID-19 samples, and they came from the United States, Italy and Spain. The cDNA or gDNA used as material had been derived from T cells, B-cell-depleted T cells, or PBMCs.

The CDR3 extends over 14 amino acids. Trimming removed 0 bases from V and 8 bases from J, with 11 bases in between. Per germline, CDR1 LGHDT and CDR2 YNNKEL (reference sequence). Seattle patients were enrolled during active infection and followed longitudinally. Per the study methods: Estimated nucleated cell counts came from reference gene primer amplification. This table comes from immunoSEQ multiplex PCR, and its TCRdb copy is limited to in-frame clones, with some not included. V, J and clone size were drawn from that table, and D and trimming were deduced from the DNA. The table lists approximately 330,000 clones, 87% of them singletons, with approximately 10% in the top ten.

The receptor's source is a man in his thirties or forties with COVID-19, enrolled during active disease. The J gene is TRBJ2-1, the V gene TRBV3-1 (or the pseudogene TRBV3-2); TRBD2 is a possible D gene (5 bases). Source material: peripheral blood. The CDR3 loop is CASSQDLRAYEQFF. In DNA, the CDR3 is TGTGCCAGCAGCCAAGATCTGCGGGCATATGAGCAGTTCTTC.